These 27 T cell receptor beta chains were all obtained from the same sample, sequenced in a study of cytomegalovirus exposure and HLA in healthy donors. PCR was performed using 60 Vbeta and 13 Jbeta primers. Profiled with immunoSEQ multiplex PCR; TCRdb holds only in-frame clones, not every one. The data show around 170,000 clones, about 80% seen once. Material: PBMCs. The source of these receptors is a woman aged 50 to 65 in good health and CMV-seropositive.

The rearrangement joins TRBV5-1 to TRBJ1-1; a weak D match, TRBD1 (5 bases). CDR3 length: 14 amino acids. Germline CDR1 SGHRS, CDR2 YFSETQ. V lost 0 bases to trimming and J lost 5 bases, with 11 bases between them. The CDR3 is CASSLDPGGTEAFF. The CDR3 nucleotides are TGCGCCAGCAGCTTGGATCCGGGGGGTACTGAAGCTTTCTTT.

The chain joins TRBV7-9 to TRBJ2-7; maybe TRBD2 (5 bases). The V gene's germline CDR1 is SEHNR and CDR2 FQNEAQ (reference sequence). The CDR3 extends over 16 amino acids. The V and J ends lost 5 bases and 2 bases respectively, with 19 bases between them. CDR3 amino acids: CASSPNGGASAYEQYF. The DNA for the CDR3 is TGTGCCAGCAGCCCCAACGGAGGTGCCTCGGCCTACGAGCAGTACTTC.

The chain links TRBV5-1 to TRBJ2-2, with D unresolved. V was shortened by 2 bases and J by 4 bases, with 12 bases between the two germline ends. From germline, CDR1 is SGHRS and CDR2 YFSETQ. This CDR3 region has 15 residues. The CDR3 sequence: CASSLIGQATGELFF. DNA for the CDR3: TGCGCCAGCAGCTTAATTGGGCAGGCCACCGGGGAGCTGTTTTTT.

CDR3 nucleotides: TGTGCCAGCAGCTTGGAGGGGCTCGGGAACACCGGGGAGCTGTTTTTT. It codes for CASSLEGLGNTGELFF. The chain is built from TRBV7-8 and TRBJ2-2; a possible D gene is TRBD2 (6 bases). The germline V gene has CDR1 SGHVS and CDR2 FQNEAQ. The CDR3 has 16 residues. The V end was cut by 3 bases, the J end by 1 base, with 12 bases between.

V and J are TRBV28 and TRBJ2-6, with D tentatively TRBD1 (6 bases). From germline, CDR1 is MDHEN and CDR2 SYDVKM. The CDR3 loop spans 15 amino acids. V lost 6 bases and J lost 4, with 13 bases in between. The CDR3: CASSRTGSGANVLTF. The CDR3, as DNA: TGTGCCAGCAGCCGAACAGGGTCCGGGGCCAACGTCCTGACTTTC.

The chain uses TRBV28 and TRBJ2-4; possible D gene TRBD1, 5 bases. CDR1 is MDHEN and CDR2 is SYDVKM in the germline V gene. This CDR3 contains 16 residues. Trimming left V 3 bases short and J 1 base short, with 13 bases between. The CDR3: CASSFDPGSAKNIQYF. The CDR3 DNA follows: TGTGCCAGCAGTTTCGATCCAGGGTCTGCCAAAAACATTCAGTACTTC.

This chain connects TRBV7-3 to TRBJ1-5; the match to TRBD1 covers 7 bases. This CDR3 comprises 13 residues. Germline loops: CDR1 SGHTA, CDR2 FQGTGA. Trimming took 5 bases from V and 6 from J; bases not matched to a gene: 4. CDR3 DNA sequence: TGTGCCAGCAGCACAGGGGTGGGTCAGCCCCAGCATTTT. Translated: CASSTGVGQPQHF.

The CDR3 is CASSRDRNYGYTF. In DNA form, the CDR3 reads TGTGCCAGCAGCCGAGACAGGAACTATGGCTACACCTTC. The chain links TRBV5-4 to TRBJ1-2; TRBD1 might be the D (6 bases). Germline-derived CDR1 and CDR2 are SGHNT and YYREEE (reference sequence). With 4 bases removed from V and 2 bases from J, the gap between germline ends came to 9 bases. The CDR3 length is 13 residues.

The chain has TRBV27 and TRBJ1-2, with TRBD1 matching over 11 bases. Germline CDR1 reads MNHEY; CDR2 reads SMNVEV (reference sequence). This CDR3 spans 16 amino acids. After removal of 3 bases from V and 4 bases from J, the junction contained 7 bases not matched to a gene. The CDR3 loop is CASSFSPGTGGYGYTF. The CDR3 region has the DNA TGTGCCAGCAGTTTTTCCCCCGGGACAGGGGGCTATGGCTACACCTTC.

This CDR3 reads CASTSGQEYNEQFF. The CDR3 nucleotides are TGCGCCAGCACATCGGGACAGGAGTACAATGAGCAGTTCTTC. The chain couples TRBV5-1 to TRBJ2-1, with 8 positions matching TRBD1. Trimming at V came to 6 bases and at J to 4 bases, leaving 6 bases not matched to a gene. This CDR3 spans 14 amino acids. Germline CDR1 SGHRS, CDR2 YFSETQ.

The chain has TRBV28 and TRBJ1-2, with D possibly being TRBD1 (5 bases). The CDR3 extends over 15 amino acids. Per germline, CDR1 MDHEN and CDR2 SYDVKM. V was pared by 7 bases and J by 3 bases, with 18 bases between. The CDR3 is CASTSPGGEHYGYTF. The CDR3 DNA reads TGTGCCAGCACTTCCCCTGGGGGGGAGCACTATGGCTACACCTTC.

The J gene is TRBJ2-7, the V gene TRBV5-1; 7 bases align to TRBD1. The CDR3 totals 15 residues. Germline trimming cut 5 bases from V and 2 bases from J; bases unmatched to any gene: 10. Germline V lookup: CDR1 SGHRS, CDR2 YFSETQ. The CDR3 is CASRPRQGMTYEQYF. As DNA, the CDR3 is TGCGCCAGCAGACCTAGACAGGGTATGACCTACGAGCAGTACTTC.

The chain couples TRBV7-2 to TRBJ1-4; D is uncertain. The CDR3 has 16 amino acids. Trimming stripped 1 base from V and 0 bases from J, with 9 bases between. Germline values: CDR1 SGHTA, CDR2 FQGNSA. CDR3 sequence reads: CASSLGQTATNEKLFF. CDR3 nucleotide sequence: TGTGCCAGCAGCTTAGGTCAGACTGCAACTAATGAAAAACTGTTTTTT.

The gene calls are TRBV7-2 and TRBJ2-3; 11 bases are a match to TRBD2. Germline V gene data show CDR1 as SGHTA and CDR2 as FQGNSA. Germline trimming cut 5 bases from V and 7 bases from J; bases unmatched to any gene: 11. The CDR3 contains 16 residues. The CDR3 loop reads CASSLEVAGGPHTQYF. CDR3 nucleotide sequence: TGTGCCAGCAGCCTAGAGGTAGCGGGGGGGCCCCATACGCAGTATTTT.

The chain couples TRBV7-8 to TRBJ2-5; possible D gene TRBD2, 5 bases. CDR3 size: 14 residues. Germline-derived CDR1 and CDR2 are SGHVS and FQNEAQ. V was shortened by 5 bases and J by 5 bases, with 15 bases between the two germline ends. CDR3 residues: CASSHRRIRETQYF. The DNA of the CDR3 is TGTGCCAGCAGCCATAGGAGGATCCGGGAGACCCAGTACTTC. The full variable domain, with the rest looked up from reference TRBV7-8 and TRBJ2-5, is GAGVSQSPRYKVAKRGQDVALRCDPISGHVSLFWYQQALGQGPEFLTYFQNEAQLDKSGLPSDRFFAERPEGSVSTLKIQRTQQEDSAVYLCASSHRRIRETQYFGPGTRLLVL.

This clone was picked up a small number of times. This chain uses TRBV9 with TRBJ2-3; 7 positions agree with TRBD2. This CDR3 comprises 18 residues. Germline CDR1 SGDLS, CDR2 YYNGEE. Trimming took 3 bases from V and 5 from J; bases not matched to a gene: 18. The CDR3: CASSGGGSSVLVGDTQYF. Here the CDR3 DNA reads TGTGCCAGCAGCGGGGGGGGGAGTAGCGTGCTGGTGGGAGATACGCAGTATTTT.

The CDR3 DNA sequence: TGTGCCAGCAGCTTGGCACTAGCGGGAAGCGAGACCCAGTACTTC. Amino acid sequence: CASSLALAGSETQYF. This chain uses TRBV5-4 with TRBJ2-5, with 10 bases matching TRBD2. The germline V gene has CDR1 SGHNT and CDR2 YYREEE (reference sequence). The CDR3 length is 15 residues. Trimming removed 0 bases from V and 5 bases from J; junction bases left unmatched: 4.

This chain joins TRBV9 and TRBJ1-2; D is uncertain. Trimming stripped 3 bases from V and 3 bases from J, with 15 bases between. The CDR3 has 15 residues. The germline CDR1 and CDR2 sequences are SGDLS and YYNGEE. CDR3 sequence reads: CASSDQTEGYYGYTF. CDR3 DNA: TGTGCCAGCAGCGACCAAACCGAGGGATACTATGGCTACACCTTC.

The chain is built from TRBV18 and TRBJ2-7; TRBD1 matches 7 bases. Germline V lookup: CDR1 KGHSH, CDR2 LQKENI. The CDR3 spans 16 residues. Trimming cost V 3 bases and J 1 base; bases outside gene matches: 9. CDR3 DNA: TGTGCCAGCTCACCCCGACAGGGTAAAGGTTCCTACGAGCAGTACTTC. This codes for CASSPRQGKGSYEQYF.

This rearrangement joins TRBV15 to TRBJ2-5; the D gene is possibly TRBD2 (5 bases). In germline, CDR1 is LNHNV, CDR2 YYDKDF (reference sequence). V shed 0 bases and J shed 6 bases, with 11 bases lying between them. The length of the CDR3 is 14 residues. Here the CDR3 reads CATSRDRDRKTQYF. The DNA for the CDR3 is TGTGCCACCAGCAGAGATCGGGATAGGAAGACCCAGTACTTC. Full variable domain (remainder filled in from reference TRBV15 and TRBJ2-5): DAMVIQNPRYQVTQFGKPVTLSCSQTLNHNVMYWYQQKSSQAPKLLFHYYDKDFNNEADTPDNFQSRRPNTSFCFLDIRSPGLGDTAMYLCATSRDRDRKTQYFGPGTRLLVL.

The J gene is TRBJ1-5, the V gene TRBV9; a weak D match, TRBD1 (5 bases). This CDR3 has 14 amino acids. Between the trimmed V and J ends, which lost 2 bases and 5 bases, there was a span of 11 bases. Per germline, CDR1 SGDLS and CDR2 YYNGEE. The CDR3 bases are TGTGCCAGCAGCGTTGGGGGGTACGATCAGCCCCAGCATTTT. Its protein product is CASSVGGYDQPQHF.

The gene calls are TRBV2 and TRBJ1-1, with D possibly TRBD1 on 5 matching bases. V shed 7 bases and J shed 1 base, with 13 bases lying between them. Germline CDR1 is SNHLY and CDR2 is FYNNEI. There are 14 residues in the CDR3. CDR3 coding DNA: TGTGCCAGCACCCTAAACAGGCAGAACACTGAAGCTTTCTTT. Protein product: CASTLNRQNTEAFF.

The chain recombines TRBV5-1 with TRBJ1-3; perhaps TRBD1 as D (6 bases). The CDR3 extends over 16 amino acids. The germline gives CDR1 SGHRS, CDR2 YFSETQ. V shed 2 bases and J shed 3 bases, with 15 bases lying between them. The CDR3 DNA follows: TGCGCCAGCAGCTTTACCTCCAGGGGAGATGGAAACACCATATATTTT. The encoded protein is CASSFTSRGDGNTIYF.

The CDR3: CAWSIGLAGARETQYF. In DNA, the CDR3 is TGTGCCTGGAGTATCGGACTAGCGGGAGCGAGAGAGACCCAGTACTTC. The chain carries TRBV30 and TRBJ2-5, with 13 bases lining up with TRBD2. The trim removed 2 bases at V and 4 bases at J, leaving 7 bases unmatched. The CDR3 spans 16 residues. The germline V gene encodes CDR1 GTSNPN and CDR2 SVGIG (reference sequence).

This sequence joins TRBV28 and TRBJ2-1; 8 nucleotides match TRBD1. Germline CDR1 reads MDHEN; CDR2 reads SYDVKM. The CDR3 length is 14 residues. V trimming: 9 bases; J trimming: 8 bases; junction bases outside the gene matches: 12. The CDR3 reads CASAEDRVIYEQFF. The CDR3 coding sequence is TGTGCCAGTGCCGAGGACAGGGTTATATATGAGCAGTTCTTC. Using reference TRBV28 and TRBJ2-1 for the parts outside the CDR3, the full variable domain is DVKVTQSSRYLVKRTGEKVFLECVQDMDHENMFWYRQDPGLGLRLIYFSYDVKMKEKGDIPEGYSVSREKKERFSLILESASTNQTSMYLCASAEDRVIYEQFFGPGTRLTVL.

There are a few counts of this clone. The rearrangement joins TRBV10-1 to TRBJ2-5, with 8 bases fitting TRBD2. Germline CDR1 WNHNN, CDR2 SYGVQD (reference sequence). CDR3 length: 13 residues. With 5 bases clipped from V and 4 bases from J, the junction kept 3 bases outside the gene matches. The DNA of the CDR3 is TGCGCCAGCAGTAAGGGACTAGGAGAGACCCAGTACTTC. Amino acids: CASSKGLGETQYF.

This clone was seen more than once but under ten times. This chain connects TRBV6-6 to TRBJ2-1, with 10 bases identical to TRBD2. Per germline, CDR1 MNHNY and CDR2 SVGAGI (reference sequence). V gave up 4 bases and J gave up 8 bases; unmatched junction bases: 2. The CDR3 length is 13 residues. The CDR3 sequence is CASSLGTSDEQFF. CDR3 DNA sequence: TGTGCCAGCAGTTTGGGGACTAGCGATGAGCAGTTCTTC.